This TCR beta chain was documented in a study of blood T cell repertoires in COVID-19 (dated by TCRdb to 2018 to 2021). At the level of the whole study: Samples from collaborators originated in the United States, Italy and Spain and spanned both the acute and convalescent phases of COVID-19. The material from the prospective study consisted of cDNA or gDNA derived from T cells, B-cell-depleted T cells, or PBMCs. Subjects who had been exposed to COVID-19, were actively infected with it, or had recovered from it provided the deeply sampled blood TCRbeta repertoires that made up the dataset. The repertoires were released in a freely available public database intended as a resource for research on the immune response to SARS-CoV-2. Samples were obtained from the ongoing ImmuneRACE study (first 160 participants) and from roughly 1,300 subjects provided by 6 global collaborators. Sample metadata almost always included a de-identified subject ID, COVID-19 status, age in years and sex. Where HLA class I and class II types were available, the types were taken from metadata supplied by the sample provider, not from assay-based typing. Beyond this particular receptor, the publication reports: Clinical and demographic metadata were provided uncurated, with the amount varying by source and participant.

TCRbeta CDR3 regions were amplified from genomic DNA using the immunoSEQ Assay, a bias-controlled multiplex PCR. On the study's bioinformatics: Within the assay, amplification of reference gene primers was used to estimate how many nucleated cells each sample contained. To quantify the absolute abundance of each unique TCRbeta CDR3 rearrangement, sequence reads were collapsed and filtered. For each sample, productive Simpson clonality was calculated as the square root of Simpson's diversity index over productive rearrangements. The clones in this table, taken by TCRdb from immuneACCESS, are in-frame only. Not every clone is retained; where verified, under half of the shortfall comes from an unresolved V gene, and the cause of the rest is unknown. V and J calls and clone size come straight from that table; D and trimming were deduced from the DNA. Here the sample has 100,000 to 150,000 clones; around 87% occur a single time. 2.5% of the sample comes from the top ten.

Each collaborating institution followed its own protocols to collect whole blood in K2EDTA tubes. For TCRbeta analysis, collaborators shipped samples in one of three forms: frozen whole blood, isolated PBMCs, or DNA extracted from either of those sample types. V and J are trimmed by 3 bases and 13 bases, and the gene matches miss 7 bases of the junction. CDR1 and CDR2, looked up from the germline V gene, are KGHDR and SFDVKD. The cysteine opens and the phenylalanine closes a CDR3 of 12 amino acids. The entry retains the CDR3 DNA only, 36 bases that are in frame from base 1. As for this clone: The target of this receptor is not known. Base qualities are not at hand, and no much larger clone is one base apart.

The chain couples TRBV24-1 to TRBJ2-7; 8 nucleotides in the junction match TRBD1. The sequenced material came from peripheral blood. The source of this sequence is a man aged 45-60 years with active COVID-19. The CDR3 protein: CATSDRQGAFYF. The nucleotide sequence is TGTGCCACCAGTGATCGCCAGGGGGCCTTTTACTTC.